The rows below give T cell receptor beta chains drawn from one sample of a study of OX40 agonist ivuxolimab in advanced cancers. Assay used: immunoSEQ multiplex PCR; TCRdb lists only in-frame clones, some missing. Here the sample spans some 64,000 clones, roughly 90% being singletons. Sample: CD4+ or CD8+ T cells sorted from blood, taken in a trial of the OX40 agonist ivuxolimab. These receptors were obtained from an adult with an advanced solid tumor such as melanoma, head and neck, liver or kidney cancer. Both conserved end residues are part of each CDR3. Fields, in order: D gene, J gene, V gene, clone size, CDR3 DNA, CDR3 protein. A D gene is named only where the DNA matches it firmly. Not all rows give a size; the values are once, few, many and, for expanded clones, a class.

. | TRBJ2-3 | TRBV29-1 | . | TGCAGCGTTGAGGTTGATACGCAGTATTTT | CSVEVDTQYF
. | TRBJ2-1 | TRBV7-9 | . | TGTGCCAGCAGCCCCAACCTGGGTGAGCAGTTCTTC | CASSPNLGEQFF
. | TRBJ2-1 | TRBV6-1 | once | TGTGCCAGCAGTGATACCCGGTACAATGAGCAGTTCTTC | CASSDTRYNEQFF
. | TRBJ2-1 | TRBV19 | . | TGTGCCAGTAGTATAATGGATCAGAAGCAGTTCTTC | CASSIMDQKQFF
. | TRBJ1-2 | TRBV18 | . | TGTGCCAGCTCACCACCATCAGGGTACTATGGCTACACCTTC | CASSPPSGYYGYTF
. | TRBJ2-3 | TRBV9 | . | TGTGCCAGCAGCGTAGTGAAAGGGATGACAGATACGCAGTATTTT | CASSVVKGMTDTQYF
. | TRBJ2-2 | TRBV18 | . | TGTGCCAGCTCTCAAACGGTGGGCAGCACGAACACCGGGGAGCTGTTTTTT | CASSQTVGSTNTGELFF
. | TRBJ1-6 | TRBV6-5 | few | TGTGCCAGCAGTTACTCGAATTCAGGGAACAGGTCACCCCTCCACTTT | CASSYSNSGNRSPLHF
. | TRBJ1-3 | TRBV13 | . | TGTGCCAGCAGAACCGGGATCCGTGGAAACACCATATATTTT | CASRTGIRGNTIYF
. | TRBJ2-3 | TRBV5-1 | . | TGCGCCAGCAGCTTGGGCGGGTGGATAGATACGCAGTATTTT | CASSLGGWIDTQYF
. | TRBJ1-4 | TRBV7-9 | . | TGTGCCAGCAGCTTATCGAACGGTAATGAAAAACTGTTTTTT | CASSLSNGNEKLFF
. | TRBJ2-1 | TRBV7-8 | . | TGTGCCAGCAGCTTAGCGCGGGGCGGAAGCTCCTACAATGAGCAGTTCTTC | CASSLARGGSSYNEQFF
. | TRBJ1-1 | TRBV19 | . | TGTGCCAGTAGTGTGGGCAGTAGTCTCATGAGGAACACTGAAGCTTTCTTT | CASSVGSSLMRNTEAFF
. | TRBJ2-7 | TRBV7-2 | . | TGTGCCAGCAGCTTAGAGGCGGGCTTCTACGAGCAGTACTTC | CASSLEAGFYEQYF
TRBD1 | TRBJ1-2 | TRBV29-1 | . | TGCAGCGTTGACCGCACGGGACAGGGGATAGAGGGCTACACCTTC | CSVDRTGQGIEGYTF
. | TRBJ1-1 | TRBV30 | . | TGTGCCTGGAAACCACTCATGAACACTGAAGCTTTCTTT | CAWKPLMNTEAFF
. | TRBJ1-1 | TRBV2 | once | TGTGCCAGCCAACGGGGGCGCAGAGATCGGGGAACTGAAGCTTTCTTT | CASQRGRRDRGTEAFF